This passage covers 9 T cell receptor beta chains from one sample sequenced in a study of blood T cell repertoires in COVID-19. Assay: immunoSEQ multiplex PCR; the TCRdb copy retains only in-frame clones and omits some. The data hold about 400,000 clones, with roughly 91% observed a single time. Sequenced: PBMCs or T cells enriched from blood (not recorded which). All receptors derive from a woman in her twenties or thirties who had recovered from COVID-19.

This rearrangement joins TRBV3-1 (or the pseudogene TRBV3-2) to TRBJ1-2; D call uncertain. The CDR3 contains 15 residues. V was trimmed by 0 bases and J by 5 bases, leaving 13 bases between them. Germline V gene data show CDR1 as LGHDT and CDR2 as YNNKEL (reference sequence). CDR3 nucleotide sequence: TGTGCCAGCAGCCAAGATACTCTCGGGTTTTATGGCTACACCTTC. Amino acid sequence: CASSQDTLGFYGYTF.

CDR3 in DNA: TGTGCCAGCAGCTTTTTTTCCCCACAAGCGTCATCTAATGAGCAGTTCTTC. Amino acids: CASSFFSPQASSNEQFF. The rearrangement uses TRBV7-3 and TRBJ2-1, with no clear D. The CDR3 spans 17 residues. From germline, CDR1 is SGHTA and CDR2 FQGTGA. V dropped 3 bases and J dropped 7 bases, with 22 bases sitting between them.

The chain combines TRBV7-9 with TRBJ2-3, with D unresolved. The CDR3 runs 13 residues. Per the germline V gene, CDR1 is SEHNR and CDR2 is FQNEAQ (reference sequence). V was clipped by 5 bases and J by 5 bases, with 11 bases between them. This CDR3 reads CASSPNSGDTQYF. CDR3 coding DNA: TGTGCCAGCAGCCCCAACAGTGGAGATACGCAGTATTTT.

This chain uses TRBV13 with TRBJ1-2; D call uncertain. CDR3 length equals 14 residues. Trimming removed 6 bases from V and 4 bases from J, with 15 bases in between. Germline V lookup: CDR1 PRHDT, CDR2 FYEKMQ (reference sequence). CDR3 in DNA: TGTGCCAGCAGTCTCCCCCGGGTATCCTATGGCTACACCTTC. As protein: CASSLPRVSYGYTF.

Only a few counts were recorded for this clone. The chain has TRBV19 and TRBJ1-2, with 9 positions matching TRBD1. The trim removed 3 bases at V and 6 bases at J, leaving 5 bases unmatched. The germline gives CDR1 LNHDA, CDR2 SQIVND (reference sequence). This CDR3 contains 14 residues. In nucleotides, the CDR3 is TGTGCCAGTAGTATCGGACAGGGGCCTCATGGCTACACCTTC. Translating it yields CASSIGQGPHGYTF.

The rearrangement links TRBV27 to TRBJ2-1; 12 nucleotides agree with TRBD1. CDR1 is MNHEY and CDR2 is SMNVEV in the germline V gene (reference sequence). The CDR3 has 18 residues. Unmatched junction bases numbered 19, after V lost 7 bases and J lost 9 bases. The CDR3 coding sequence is TGTGCCAGCACATCCGGGACAGGGGGCGACGGGCGCTGGAGTGAGCAGTTCTTC. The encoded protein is CASTSGTGGDGRWSEQFF.

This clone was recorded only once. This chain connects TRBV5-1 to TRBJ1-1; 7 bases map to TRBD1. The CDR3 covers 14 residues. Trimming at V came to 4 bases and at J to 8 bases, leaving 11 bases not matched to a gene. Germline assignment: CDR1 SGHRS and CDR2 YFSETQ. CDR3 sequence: CASSPEGTVGEAFF. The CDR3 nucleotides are TGCGCCAGCAGCCCGGAAGGGACAGTCGGGGAAGCTTTCTTT.

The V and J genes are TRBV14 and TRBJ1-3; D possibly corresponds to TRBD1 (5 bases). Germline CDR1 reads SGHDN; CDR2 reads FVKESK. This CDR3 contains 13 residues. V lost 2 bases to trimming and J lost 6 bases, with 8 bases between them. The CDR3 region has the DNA TGTGCCAGCAGCCAAAGGGGTAAAAACACCATATATTTT. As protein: CASSQRGKNTIYF.

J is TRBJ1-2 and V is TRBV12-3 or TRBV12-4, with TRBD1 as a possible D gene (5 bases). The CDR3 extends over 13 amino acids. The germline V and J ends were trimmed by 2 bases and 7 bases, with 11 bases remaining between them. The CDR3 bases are TGTGCCAGCAGTTTAACGGGGGAGGGTGGCTACACCTTC. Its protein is CASSLTGEGGYTF.